These 9 T cell receptor beta chains originate from one sample sequenced in a study of cytomegalovirus exposure and HLA in healthy donors. PCR was performed using 60 Vbeta and 13 Jbeta primers. TCRdb's table, derived via immunoSEQ multiplex PCR, lists solely in-frame clones and lacks some. This table has over 95,000 clones, more than 70% appearing once. Sequences were obtained from PBMCs. These TCRs come from a female donor in good health and CMV-seronegative.

V and J are TRBV28 and TRBJ2-7; 10 nucleotides align to TRBD1. Trimming at V came to 8 bases and at J to 3 bases, leaving 4 bases not matched to a gene. The CDR3 has 13 residues. Germline V gene lookup returns CDR1 MDHEN and CDR2 SYDVKM. The CDR3 nucleotides are TGTGCCAGCCGGACAGGGGGGAACTACGAGCAGTACTTC. Protein product: CASRTGGNYEQYF.

The chain combines TRBV4-3 with TRBJ1-2, with D unresolved. Trimming stripped 0 bases from V and 8 bases from J, with 10 bases between. Germline CDR1 is LGHNA and CDR2 is YSLEER. The CDR3 covers 13 residues. CDR3 residues: CASSQDERVGYTF. CDR3 coding DNA: TGCGCCAGCAGCCAAGATGAGAGGGTCGGCTACACCTTC.

This clone was detected once. The chain has TRBV2 and TRBJ2-5; 10 nucleotides agree with TRBD2. The CDR3 loop spans 15 amino acids. The J segment lost 5 bases and the V segment lost 7 bases, leaving 10 bases of the junction unmatched. Germline V CDR1 and CDR2: SNHLY, FYNNEI. The CDR3 is CASKTGLASMETQYF. In DNA, the CDR3 is TGTGCCAGCAAGACGGGACTAGCGTCAATGGAGACCCAGTACTTC.

The chain combines TRBV9 with TRBJ2-3, with D maybe TRBD1 (6 bases). V dropped 0 bases and J dropped 0 bases, with 11 bases sitting between them. The CDR3 totals 16 residues. Germline assignment: CDR1 SGDLS and CDR2 YYNGEE. CDR3 sequence: CASSVAGGESTDTQYF. CDR3 DNA sequence: TGTGCCAGCAGCGTAGCTGGGGGCGAGAGCACAGATACGCAGTATTTT.

J is TRBJ2-3 and V is TRBV9; 9 bases fit TRBD2. V was pared by 0 bases and J by 3 bases, with 2 bases of the junction left unmatched. The CDR3 contains 15 residues. Germline values: CDR1 SGDLS, CDR2 YYNGEE. The CDR3 coding sequence is TGTGCCAGCAGCGTAGACGCGGGAGGGACAGATACGCAGTATTTT. It codes for CASSVDAGGTDTQYF.

Turning to this clone: The germline gene is not matched at one end of the junction; a read error may be the cause. This chain links TRBV7-2 with TRBJ2-5; a weak D match, TRBD1 (5 bases). The CDR3 loop spans 13 amino acids. Germline assignment: CDR1 SGHTA and CDR2 FQGNSA. For the CDR3, the DNA is TGTGCCAGCAGCCGACAGAATCAAGAGGCCCAGTACTTC. This translates into CASSRQNQEAQYF. Combining the CDR3 with reference TRBV7-2 and TRBJ2-5 gives the whole variable domain GAGVSQSPSNKVTEKGKDVELRCDPISGHTALYWYRQSLGQGLEFLIYFQGNSAPDKSGLPSDRFSAERTGGSVSTLTIQRTQQEDSAVYLCASSRQNQEAQYFGPGTRLLVL.

The chain carries TRBV18 and TRBJ1-3; no reliable D call. The CDR3 loop spans 12 amino acids. Trimming took 3 bases from V and 7 from J, leaving 7 bases between them. CDR1 is KGHSH and CDR2 is LQKENI in the germline V gene. The CDR3 protein is CASSPPRNTIYF. Here the CDR3 DNA reads TGTGCCAGCTCACCCCCCCGGAACACCATATATTTT.

This clone was recorded a few times. The V and J genes are TRBV19 and TRBJ2-2; D remains ambiguous. V dropped 5 bases and J dropped 0 bases, with 4 bases sitting between them. The CDR3 spans 13 residues. CDR1 and CDR2 (germline): LNHDA, SQIVND (reference sequence). The CDR3 here is CASSPANTGELFF. The CDR3 nucleotides read TGTGCCAGTAGTCCGGCGAACACCGGGGAGCTGTTTTTT.

This clone was recorded a few times. This chain joins TRBV7-2 and TRBJ2-5, with 8 bases lining up with TRBD1. V shed 5 bases, J shed 4 bases, and the junction held 3 bases outside the gene matches. Germline assignment: CDR1 SGHTA and CDR2 FQGNSA. The CDR3 covers 13 residues. The CDR3 region is CASSPDRAETQYF. The CDR3 DNA sequence: TGTGCCAGCAGCCCGGACAGGGCAGAGACCCAGTACTTC.